This T cell receptor beta chain came from a study of T cell responses to AZD1222 COVID-19 vaccine. Looking at the study overall: Doses given second, at about 4 or about 12 weeks, were pooled.

This CDR3 is 15 amino acids long. Trimming removed 5 bases at V and 4 bases at J, with 15 bases between. In germline, CDR1 is KGHSH, CDR2 LQKENI. Generated by immunoSEQ multiplex PCR, the TCRdb table keeps only in-frame clones and is missing some. The sample lists more than 70,000 clones; roughly 87% were seen once. This rearrangement joins TRBV18 to TRBJ2-1; the D call may be TRBD1 or TRBD2 (5 bases each). The sequence was collected from an adult in good health. Sequences were derived from peripheral blood, sampled on day 0 of AZD1222 vaccination. The CDR3 DNA follows: TGTGCCAGCTCAGCACTAGGGGCGGTATACAATGAGCAGTTCTTC. This encodes CASSALGAVYNEQFF.